This entry lists 5 T cell receptor beta chains sequenced from one sample in a study of cytomegalovirus exposure and HLA in healthy donors. The primer mix had 60 Vbeta and 13 Jbeta primers. Sequencing used immunoSEQ multiplex PCR; TCRdb keeps in-frame clones, though not all of them. The data contain 50,000 or so clones, about three quarters of them singletons. Sequenced input: PBMCs. These receptors all stem from a female donor in good health and CMV-seronegative.

This clone has only one observation. The chain has TRBV16 and TRBJ1-2; perhaps TRBD1 as D (6 bases). V gave up 5 bases and J gave up 4 bases, with 17 bases separating them. The CDR3 loop spans 15 amino acids. CDR1 and CDR2 (germline): KGHSY, FQNENV. The CDR3 DNA is TGTGCCAGCAGCGCGGACAGAAGAAGCCTCTATGGCTACACCTTC. Its protein is CASSADRRSLYGYTF.

The V gene is TRBV18, the J gene TRBJ2-1; D possibly corresponds to TRBD2 (5 bases). In germline, CDR1 is KGHSH, CDR2 LQKENI. The CDR3 is 13 residues long. V was shortened by 3 bases and J by 6 bases, with 9 bases between the two germline ends. The CDR3 loop reads CASSPLDSNEQFF. The CDR3 DNA follows: TGTGCCAGCTCACCGCTGGACTCCAATGAGCAGTTCTTC.

The gene calls are TRBV5-1 and TRBJ2-1; D not certain. Germline V gives CDR1 SGHRS, CDR2 YFSETQ. V gave up 0 bases and J gave up 10 bases, with 17 bases separating them. This CDR3 has 15 amino acids. In nucleotides, the CDR3 is TGCGCCAGCAGCTTGGCCCAGGCCCCTACAACCGAGCAGTTCTTC. Translation: CASSLAQAPTTEQFF.

The J gene is TRBJ1-2, the V gene TRBV7-9; 7 positions match TRBD1. The J segment lost 4 bases and the V segment lost 5 bases, leaving 7 bases of the junction unmatched. The CDR3 is made up of 14 amino acids. Germline loops: CDR1 SEHNR, CDR2 FQNEAQ (reference sequence). The CDR3, as DNA: TGTGCCAGCAGCCCGGAGGGACAGAGCTATGGCTACACCTTC. Translating gives CASSPEGQSYGYTF.

The CDR3 DNA is TGTGCCAGCAGCTTTTCCGGGACTGCGTCCATCCGTAACACTGAAGCTTTCTTT. Its translation: CASSFSGTASIRNTEAFF. The V and J genes are TRBV11-2 and TRBJ1-1; TRBD1 might be the D (5 bases). CDR1 SGHAT and CDR2 FQNNGV come from the germline V gene. V was pared by 3 bases and J by 2 bases, with 22 bases between. This CDR3 has 18 residues.